The 30 T cell receptor beta chains below all came from one sample that was sequenced in a study of blood T cell repertoires in COVID-19. TCRdb's table, derived via immunoSEQ multiplex PCR, lists solely in-frame clones and lacks some. Of 200,000 to 300,000 clones in the sample, about four fifths were seen once. Sequences were obtained from peripheral blood. The origin of the receptors is a woman at least 80 years old with COVID-19, enrolled during active disease.

This clone was picked up a small number of times. This chain links TRBV30 with TRBJ1-2; a weak D match, TRBD1 (6 bases). The ends were cut back, 3 bases at V and 7 bases at J, with 15 bases in the middle. Germline lookup yields CDR1 GTSNPN and CDR2 SVGIG (reference sequence). The CDR3 has 13 residues. The CDR3 DNA follows: TGTGCCTGGAGATCTAGACAGGTCGGTGGCTACACCTTC. This codes for CAWRSRQVGGYTF.

The chain carries TRBV6-5 and TRBJ2-2; possible D gene TRBD1, 5 bases. This CDR3 has 14 amino acids. V lost 10 bases and J 1 base, leaving 13 bases between the germline ends. Germline V CDR1 and CDR2: MNHEY, SVGAGI. The DNA for the CDR3 is TGTGCCACTGATACAGGCCGGAACACCGGGGAGCTGTTTTTT. It translates to CATDTGRNTGELFF.

The rearrangement links TRBV7-2 to TRBJ2-1, with 8 nucleotides matching TRBD1. Per germline, CDR1 SGHTA and CDR2 FQGNSA. The CDR3 is made up of 14 amino acids. The trim removed 5 bases at V and 7 bases at J, leaving 7 bases unmatched. CDR3 amino acids: CASSIPTGANEQFF. For the CDR3, the DNA is TGTGCCAGCAGCATACCGACAGGGGCAAATGAGCAGTTCTTC.

This clone was counted a single time. The chain couples TRBV7-2 to TRBJ2-3, with 14 bases fitting TRBD2. This CDR3 is 17 amino acids long. The ends lost 2 bases at V and 3 bases at J; junction bases unmatched: 4. CDR1 and CDR2 (germline): SGHTA, FQGNSA. CDR3 nucleotide sequence: TGTGCCAGCAGCTTATTGGGACTAGCGGGAGAGACAGATACGCAGTATTTT. Translating it yields CASSLLGLAGETDTQYF.

The genes are TRBV3-1 (or the pseudogene TRBV3-2) and TRBJ2-6; 11 nucleotides match TRBD1. V lost 4 bases and J lost 3; bases outside the gene matches: 5. Per the germline V gene, CDR1 is LGHDT and CDR2 is YNNKEL (reference sequence). The CDR3 has 17 amino acids. The CDR3 protein is CASSPGTGGSGANVLTF. The CDR3 nucleotides are TGTGCCAGCAGCCCTGGGACAGGGGGTAGTGGGGCCAACGTCCTGACTTTC.

The V call is TRBV7-3, the J call TRBJ2-7; 13 bases align to TRBD2. This CDR3 region has 15 residues. The germline CDR1 and CDR2 sequences are SGHTA and FQGTGA. After removal of 5 bases from V and 3 bases from J, the junction contained 4 bases not matched to a gene. In DNA form, the CDR3 reads TGTGCCAGCAGCAGACTAGCGGGGGGATTCTACGAGCAGTACTTC. Its translation is CASSRLAGGFYEQYF.

This chain connects TRBV30 to TRBJ1-1; D unresolved. V shed 7 bases and J shed 4 bases, with 19 bases lying between them. Germline V gives CDR1 GTSNPN, CDR2 SVGIG (reference sequence). This CDR3 has 14 amino acids. As DNA, the CDR3 is TGTGCCTTCTCACTTGAGGGATGGGTCACTGAAGCTTTCTTT. This codes for CAFSLEGWVTEAFF. Based on the CDR3 plus reference TRBV30 and TRBJ1-1, the full variable domain is SQTIHQWPATLVQPVGSPLSLECTVEGTSNPNLYWYRQAAGRGLQLLFYSVGIGQISSEVPQNLSASRPQDRQFILSSKKLLLSDSGFYLCAFSLEGWVTEAFFGQGTRLTVV.

V and J are TRBV28 and TRBJ1-4, with 12 bases lining up with TRBD1. The CDR3 has 15 residues. The V gene's germline CDR1 is MDHEN and CDR2 SYDVKM. V was clipped by 1 base and J by 8 bases; unmatched bases: 2. CDR3 sequence reads: CASSLYGTGGEKLFF. The CDR3 coding sequence is TGTGCCAGCAGTTTATATGGGACAGGGGGCGAAAAACTGTTTTTT.

The chain is built from TRBV6-5 and TRBJ1-5; 7 bases map to TRBD1. Germline V lookup: CDR1 MNHEY, CDR2 SVGAGI. CDR3 length: 15 residues. The V and J ends lost 6 bases and 1 base, in that order; junction bases with no gene match: 6. DNA for the CDR3: TGTGCCAGCAGCGAGGGACAGCTAAGCAATCAGCCCCAGCATTTT. Protein sequence: CASSEGQLSNQPQHF.

J is TRBJ2-2 and V is TRBV6-4; 10 nucleotides align to TRBD2. CDR3 length: 18 residues. CDR1 and CDR2 (germline): MRHNA, SNTAGT. The J segment lost 1 base and the V segment lost 2 bases, leaving 7 bases of the junction unmatched. The CDR3 spells CASSDRLRTSGNTGELFF. DNA of the CDR3: TGTGCCAGCAGTGACAGGCTAAGGACTAGCGGGAACACCGGGGAGCTGTTTTTT.

V and J are TRBV5-4 and TRBJ2-3, with a possible D match to TRBD2 (6 bases). The germline V gene has CDR1 SGHNT and CDR2 YYREEE (reference sequence). Trimming removed 2 bases from V and 1 base from J, with 11 bases in between. CDR3 length: 15 amino acids. The CDR3 DNA reads as TGTGCCAGCAGCTTTGGCGGGGCGCGCACAGATACGCAGTATTTT. It translates to CASSFGGARTDTQYF.

The chain uses TRBV27 and TRBJ2-7; the match to TRBD2 covers 7 bases. With V trimmed by 6 bases and J by 4 bases, 6 bases remained unmatched. The CDR3 runs to 13 residues. CDR1 and CDR2 (germline): MNHEY, SMNVEV (reference sequence). The CDR3 DNA follows: TGTGCCAGCAGGAAGCGGGACCTTTACGAGCAGTACTTC. It encodes CASRKRDLYEQYF.

This chain joins TRBV18 and TRBJ1-1, with 9 bases fitting TRBD1. The germline V gene encodes CDR1 KGHSH and CDR2 LQKENI. The CDR3 sequence is 15 residues long. V was clipped by 5 bases and J by 4 bases; unmatched bases: 8. CDR3 sequence: CASSTEQGAGTEAFF. In DNA, the CDR3 is TGTGCCAGCTCAACAGAACAGGGGGCAGGCACTGAAGCTTTCTTT. The entire variable domain, with the rest obtained from reference TRBV18 and TRBJ1-1, is as follows: NAGVMQNPRHLVRRRGQEARLRCSPMKGHSHVYWYRQLPEEGLKFMVYLQKENIIDESGMPKERFSAEFPKEGPSILRIQQVVRGDSAAYFCASSTEQGAGTEAFFGQGTRLTVV.

This clone was seen only once. The genes are TRBV6-6 and TRBJ2-1; 7 bases line up with TRBD1. The CDR3 totals 15 residues. With V trimmed by 5 bases and J by 0 bases, 4 bases remained unmatched. Germline CDR1 reads MNHNY; CDR2 reads SVGAGI (reference sequence). The CDR3 sequence is CASSKTGSSYNEQFF. DNA of the CDR3: TGTGCCAGCAGTAAGACAGGGAGCTCCTACAATGAGCAGTTCTTC.

In this sample, this clone turned up once. The V and J genes are TRBV7-2 and TRBJ2-2; a weak D match, TRBD1 (5 bases). The germline V gene has CDR1 SGHTA and CDR2 FQGNSA. This CDR3 region has 15 residues. V shed 0 bases and J shed 6 bases, with 11 bases lying between them. This CDR3 reads CASSLARQGSGELFF. As DNA, the CDR3 is TGTGCCAGCAGCTTAGCCCGCCAGGGTTCCGGGGAGCTGTTTTTT.

V and J are TRBV18 and TRBJ1-5; D possibly corresponds to TRBD1 (6 bases). Germline-derived CDR1 and CDR2 are KGHSH and LQKENI. V lost 5 bases, J lost 11 bases, and 16 bases lay in between. The CDR3 is 13 amino acids. The CDR3 DNA sequence: TGTGCCAGCTCAGGGGCAGGGGAAACGTCCCAGCATTTT. This translates into CASSGAGETSQHF.

The table lists this clone with a few counts. The chain combines TRBV2 with TRBJ1-2, with 10 bases matching TRBD1. The J segment lost 5 bases and the V segment lost 6 bases, leaving 9 bases of the junction unmatched. Germline-derived CDR1 and CDR2 are SNHLY and FYNNEI. There are 15 residues in the CDR3. The CDR3, as DNA: TGTGCCAGCAGAACTGGGGACAGGGGTGGGTATGGCTACACCTTC. Protein sequence: CASRTGDRGGYGYTF.

The chain links TRBV27 to TRBJ1-1; possible D gene TRBD1, 6 bases. The CDR3 has 13 amino acids. V was clipped by 6 bases and J by 8 bases, with 16 bases between them. Germline-derived CDR1 and CDR2 are MNHEY and SMNVEV (reference sequence). The CDR3 sequence: CASRRQAGFEAFF. CDR3 sequence (DNA): TGTGCCAGCAGGAGACAGGCGGGTTTCGAAGCTTTCTTT.

In its sample, this clone was seen once. J is TRBJ1-5 and V is TRBV7-2; no firm D call. This CDR3 is built from 15 residues. Germline V gene sequence: CDR1 SGHTA, CDR2 FQGNSA. The V and J ends lost 5 bases and 7 bases respectively, with 18 bases between them. The CDR3 DNA is TGTGCCAGCAGCCCCCCCCGGGGTTCGGGGCAGCCCCAGCATTTT. Amino acids: CASSPPRGSGQPQHF.

The J gene is TRBJ2-1, the V gene TRBV7-9; tentatively, D is TRBD2 (7 bases). Trimming cost V 1 base and J 5 bases, with 15 bases left between them. The V gene's germline CDR1 is SEHNR and CDR2 FQNEAQ (reference sequence). This CDR3 is built from 16 residues. CDR3 sequence reads: CASSLGGGGPHNEQFF. CDR3 nucleotides: TGTGCCAGCAGCTTAGGGGGCGGGGGCCCACACAATGAGCAGTTCTTC.

The chain recombines TRBV28 with TRBJ1-1; D ambiguous. Germline loops: CDR1 MDHEN, CDR2 SYDVKM. CDR3 length: 11 residues. The ends were cut back, 9 bases at V and 2 bases at J, with 7 bases in the middle. The DNA of the CDR3 is TGTGCCAGTTTTATCAACACTGAAGCTTTCTTT. Its protein product is CASFINTEAFF.

The J gene is TRBJ1-2, the V gene TRBV7-2, with TRBD1 as a possible D gene (6 bases). Germline V gene lookup returns CDR1 SGHTA and CDR2 FQGNSA. This CDR3 comprises 14 residues. Trimming cost V 10 bases and J 7 bases, with 22 bases left between them. Here the CDR3 DNA reads TGTGCCACTATATTTGGGGGCCGGCAATCTGGCTACACCTTC. It encodes CATIFGGRQSGYTF.

The J gene is TRBJ2-2, the V gene TRBV5-8; D remains ambiguous. Deletions cut 4 bases from V and 5 bases from J, with 9 bases between. Germline V gene sequence: CDR1 SGHTS, CDR2 YDEGEE. The CDR3 covers 13 residues. The CDR3 DNA reads as TGTGCCAGCAGCCGAACGGTGACCGGGGAGCTGTTTTTT. This sequence encodes CASSRTVTGELFF.

The gene calls are TRBV7-2 and TRBJ1-1, with D possibly matching TRBD1 (5 bases). V lost 5 bases to trimming and J lost 1 base, with 8 bases between them. The CDR3 contains 13 residues. The germline CDR1 and CDR2 sequences are SGHTA and FQGNSA. The CDR3 region is CASSQGGNTEAFF. In nucleotides, the CDR3 is TGTGCCAGCAGCCAGGGAGGGAACACTGAAGCTTTCTTT.

The chain couples TRBV6-2 or TRBV6-3 to TRBJ2-1, with TRBD2 identical over 8 bases. The CDR3 extends over 16 amino acids. The J segment lost 7 bases and the V segment lost 2 bases, leaving 10 bases of the junction unmatched. CDR1 is MNHEY, CDR2 SVGEGT, per germline. This CDR3 reads CASSYVTSGLGNEQFF. The CDR3 nucleotides read TGTGCCAGCAGTTACGTTACTAGCGGTTTAGGAAATGAGCAGTTCTTC.

The gene calls are TRBV30 and TRBJ2-3; a possible D gene is TRBD2 (6 bases). Germline-derived CDR1 and CDR2 are GTSNPN and SVGIG (reference sequence). This CDR3 spans 12 amino acids. V was trimmed by 5 bases and J by 8 bases, leaving 14 bases between them. The CDR3 reads CAWGDPGVTQYF. The CDR3, as DNA: TGTGCCTGGGGCGACCCGGGGGTTACGCAGTATTTT.

This rearrangement joins TRBV5-1 to TRBJ1-1, with D uncertain. The V gene's germline CDR1 is SGHRS and CDR2 YFSETQ. The CDR3 has 15 amino acids. V was cut by 2 bases and J by 3 bases, with 14 bases left in between. Here the CDR3 reads CASSLRTEGYTEAFF. Written as DNA, the CDR3 is TGCGCCAGCAGCTTACGGACGGAGGGTTACACTGAAGCTTTCTTT.

The rearrangement uses TRBV5-6 and TRBJ2-4, with D unclear. The V end lost 0 bases, the J end lost 16 bases, and 17 bases lay between the germline ends. Germline V CDR1 and CDR2: SGHDT, YYEEEE. This CDR3 has 13 residues. CDR3 sequence reads: CASSLAERVSQYF. CDR3 DNA sequence: TGTGCCAGCAGCTTGGCCGAGAGAGTGTCGCAATACTTC.

The rearrangement links TRBV11-3 to TRBJ2-1; perhaps TRBD2 as D (5 bases). Germline CDR1 reads SGHNT; CDR2 reads YENEEA. This CDR3 is 12 amino acids long. The ends were cut back, 5 bases at V and 7 bases at J, with 9 bases in the middle. CDR3 sequence: CASSLSENEQFF. In nucleotides, the CDR3 is TGTGCCAGCAGCCTTAGCGAAAATGAGCAGTTCTTC.

The chain links TRBV6-4 to TRBJ1-1, with D possibly being TRBD1 (5 bases). Germline V lookup: CDR1 MRHNA, CDR2 SNTAGT. The CDR3 runs to 13 residues. The germline V and J ends were trimmed by 6 bases and 4 bases, with 12 bases remaining between them. The CDR3 reads CASRNRGGTEAFF. For the CDR3, the DNA is TGTGCCAGCAGGAATCGGGGGGGCACTGAAGCTTTCTTT.